This passage covers 3 T cell receptor beta chains from one sample sequenced in a study of human T cells and chemical hapten exposure (dated by TCRdb to 2020 to 2022). Total RNA was extracted from unfractionated whole blood collected in Tempus Blood RNA tubes. During library preparation, unique molecular identifiers were attached to individual cDNA molecules so that TCRs could be counted in a quantitative, reproducible way. TCRdb itself trimmed the public reads at Q25 with fastp, ran MiXCR and retained productive beta chains. Under each unique CDR3 protein, matching rows form one entry showing the most common genes and DNA. In all, the sample holds about 120,000 distinct CDR3 sequences, and 6.5% to 10% of those were seen once. In total, the top ten clones hold about 1.4% of the sample. Source material: whole blood. Source of these receptors: a human donor in good health. Some clones in this sample may be carry-over from other donors' samples. Donor details come from another sample of the same person, matched by shared clones.

This clonotype was seen ten or more times. The chain is built from TRBV29-1 and TRBJ1-1; a weak D match, TRBD1 (6 bases). V lost 6 bases and J lost 3, with 14 bases in between. This CDR3 region has 13 residues. The germline CDR1 and CDR2 sequences are SQVTM and ANQGSEA. The CDR3 DNA reads as TGCAGCGTGTCACAGGGAGGGGACACTGAAGCTTTCTTT. This translates into CSVSQGGDTEAFF.

The gene calls are TRBV2 and TRBJ1-1; a possible D gene is TRBD1 (5 bases). The CDR3 is 13 residues long. Between the trimmed V and J ends, which lost 4 bases and 5 bases, there was a span of 11 bases. From germline, CDR1 is SNHLY and CDR2 FYNNEI. The CDR3, as DNA: TGTGCCAGCAGTGCGGAGGGGAGGACTGAAGCTTTCTTT. Its protein product is CASSAEGRTEAFF. Full variable domain (remainder filled in from reference TRBV2 and TRBJ1-1): EPEVTQTPSHQVTQMGQEVILRCVPISNHLYFYWYRQILGQKVEFLVSFYNNEISEKSEIFDDQFSVERPDGSNFTLKIRSTKLEDSAMYFCASSAEGRTEAFFGQGTRLTVV.

This clonotype was detected only a few times. The rearrangement uses TRBV20-1 and TRBJ2-7; unclear D gene. The germline gives CDR1 DFQATT, CDR2 SNEGSKA (reference sequence). The CDR3 runs to 12 residues. The V and J ends lost 0 bases and 7 bases respectively, with 10 bases between them. The CDR3, as DNA: TGCAGTGCTAGAGAAACAGCCTCGGAGCAGTACTTC. It yields the protein CSARETASEQYF.